This T cell receptor beta chain derives from a study of blood T cell repertoires in COVID-19. About the research overall: Italy, Spain and the United States were the sources of the convalescent and acute COVID-19 samples. T cells, B-cell-depleted T cells, or PBMCs supplied cDNA or gDNA.

The CDR3 covers 15 residues. Losses at the gene ends were 5 bases for V and 4 bases for J; bases not matched to a gene: 8. Germline assignment: CDR1 SGHAT and CDR2 FQNNGV. This clone was observed a few times. Original processing notes: Estimation of nucleated cell counts was performed using reference gene primer amplification. Sequencing was performed with immunoSEQ multiplex PCR; in TCRdb, only in-frame clones are kept and a portion is missing. V and J calls and clone size follow that table, whereas D and trimming were derived from the DNA. The data contain fewer than 350,000 clones, roughly 85% of them singletons.

The sequenced material came from peripheral blood. The rearrangement uses TRBV11-2 and TRBJ2-7, with TRBD2 matching over 10 bases. The receptor was derived from a human donor in a cohort sampled during active COVID-19. Here the CDR3 DNA reads TGTGCCAGCAGCCCCCAGGCTAGCGGGGGATACGAGCAGTACTTC. Translating gives CASSPQASGGYEQYF.